A few counts support the clone carrying this TCR beta chain. V trimming: 6 bases; J trimming: 1 base; junction bases outside the gene matches: 4. The CDR3 extends over 15 amino acids. Looked up from germline, CDR1 is KGHSH and CDR2 is LQKENI. In the original workflow: Estimates of nucleated cell counts were drawn from the amplification of reference gene primers. Here immunoSEQ multiplex PCR was the method, and the copy in TCRdb shows in-frame clones only, minus some. V, J and clone size reflect that table, while D and trimming were determined from the DNA. The data hold tens of thousands of clones, with 86% observed a single time. This specimen belongs to a study of blood T cell repertoires in COVID-19. Study summary: The origin of the acute and convalescent COVID-19 samples was the United States, Italy and Spain. PBMCs, B-cell-depleted T cells, or T cells provided the cDNA or gDNA that made up the material.

This rearrangement joins TRBV18 to TRBJ1-5; 9 bases agree with TRBD1. This TCR came from a woman of 80 years or more in a cohort sampled during active or convalescent COVID-19. Sequences were obtained from peripheral blood. CDR3 sequence: CASSQQGASNQPQHF. In DNA form, the CDR3 reads TGTGCCAGCTCCCAACAGGGGGCGAGCAATCAGCCCCAGCATTTT.